This is a list of T cell receptor beta chains from one sample in a study of blood T cells in healthy people across ages. TCRdb used MiXCR to reprocess the 5' RACE reads, holding one entry per CDR3 protein. The repertoire holds about 730,000 distinct CDR3 sequences, with approximately 43% as singletons. Sequencing input: blood. The receptors come from a woman aged 55-70 years in good health. The CDR3 runs from the conserved cysteine through the conserved F or W. The D gene is left open where the match is weak. Part of the rows lack a size; the others show once, few, many or a class for expanded clones.

v_gene: TRBV2; j_gene: TRBJ2-5; len: 13; abundance: NA; d_gene: NA; CDR3aa: CASSRVTAETQYF; CDR3nt: TGTGCCAGCAGTAGAGTTACGGCGGAGACCCAGTACTTC
v_gene: TRBV10-1; j_gene: TRBJ2-2; len: 16; abundance: NA; d_gene: TRBD1; CDR3aa: CASSDGQAVGTGELFF; CDR3nt: TGCGCCAGCAGTGACGGACAGGCGGTGGGCACCGGGGAGCTGTTTTTT
v_gene: TRBV6-2/TRBV6-3; j_gene: TRBJ2-1; len: 15; abundance: few; d_gene: TRBD2; CDR3aa: CASQTGGSINNEQFF; CDR3nt: TGTGCCAGTCAAACCGGGGGGAGTATCAACAATGAGCAGTTCTTC
v_gene: TRBV6-2/TRBV6-3; j_gene: TRBJ2-1; len: 14; abundance: few; d_gene: TRBD2; CDR3aa: CASSYNGAGVTQFF; CDR3nt: TGTGCCAGCAGTTATAACGGTGCGGGAGTAACGCAGTTCTTC
v_gene: TRBV7-9; j_gene: TRBJ1-6; len: 18; abundance: NA; d_gene: NA; CDR3aa: CASSPIGMTTGYNSPLHF; CDR3nt: TGTGCCAGCAGCCCTATCGGGATGACGACAGGCTATAATTCACCCCTCCACTTT
v_gene: TRBV12-3/TRBV12-4; j_gene: TRBJ1-1; len: 14; abundance: NA; d_gene: TRBD1; CDR3aa: CASRPQGMNTEAFF; CDR3nt: TGTGCCAGCAGGCCACAGGGGATGAACACTGAAGCTTTCTTT
v_gene: TRBV5-1; j_gene: TRBJ2-1; len: 13; abundance: NA; d_gene: NA; CDR3aa: CASSRIPGTEQFF; CDR3nt: TGCGCCAGCAGCCGTATTCCAGGGACTGAGCAGTTCTTC
v_gene: TRBV5-1; j_gene: TRBJ1-4; len: 14; abundance: few; d_gene: TRBD1; CDR3aa: CASSLGTGDEKLFF; CDR3nt: TGCGCCAGCAGCCTCGGGACAGGGGATGAAAAACTGTTTTTT
v_gene: TRBV7-9; j_gene: TRBJ1-1; len: 11; abundance: NA; d_gene: NA; CDR3aa: CASTGHTEAFF; CDR3nt: TGTGCCTCGACGGGACACACTGAAGCTTTCTTT
v_gene: TRBV20-1; j_gene: TRBJ2-1; len: 16; abundance: NA; d_gene: TRBD2; CDR3aa: CSARDLTSGSDHEQFF; CDR3nt: TGCAGTGCTAGAGATTTGACTAGCGGGAGTGATCATGAGCAGTTCTTC
v_gene: TRBV21-1; j_gene: TRBJ2-3; len: 19; abundance: once; d_gene: NA; CDR3aa: CASSKRVRRKEGWRDTQYF; CDR3nt: TGTGCCAGCAGCAAGAGAGTCCGAAGAAAGGAGGGGTGGAGAGATACGCAGTATTTT
v_gene: TRBV7-9; j_gene: TRBJ2-7; len: 16; abundance: NA; d_gene: TRBD1; CDR3aa: CASSSSYRGSSYEQYF; CDR3nt: TGTGCCAGCAGCTCTTCCTACAGGGGGTCCTCCTACGAGCAGTACTTC
v_gene: TRBV28; j_gene: TRBJ2-4; len: 14; abundance: NA; d_gene: TRBD1; CDR3aa: CASSPPTGSDIQYF; CDR3nt: TGTGCCAGCAGCCCCCCGACAGGGTCGGACATTCAGTACTTC
v_gene: TRBV6-5; j_gene: TRBJ2-1; len: 13; abundance: few; d_gene: TRBD1; CDR3aa: CASEGTGDNEQFF; CDR3nt: TGTGCCAGCGAGGGGACAGGGGACAATGAGCAGTTCTTC
v_gene: TRBV27; j_gene: TRBJ2-3; len: 16; abundance: many; d_gene: TRBD1; CDR3aa: CASSLTGTEGASTQYF; CDR3nt: TGTGCCAGCAGTCTCACGGGGACAGAAGGTGCCTCTACGCAGTATTTT
v_gene: TRBV20-1; j_gene: TRBJ1-1; len: 14; abundance: NA; d_gene: NA; CDR3aa: CSARGTGLGTEAFF; CDR3nt: TGCAGTGCTAGAGGGACTGGGTTGGGCACTGAAGCTTTCTTT
v_gene: TRBV9; j_gene: TRBJ2-5; len: 15; abundance: few; d_gene: TRBD1; CDR3aa: CASSASGTGRETQYF; CDR3nt: TGTGCCAGCAGCGCCTCCGGGACAGGCCGGGAGACCCAGTACTTC
v_gene: TRBV12-3/TRBV12-4; j_gene: TRBJ1-6; len: 14; abundance: few; d_gene: NA; CDR3aa: CASSYGTYNSPLHF; CDR3nt: TGTGCCAGCAGTTACGGGACCTATAATTCACCCCTCCACTTT
v_gene: TRBV7-8; j_gene: TRBJ2-7; len: 15; abundance: NA; d_gene: TRBD2; CDR3aa: CASSLDGGGQETRYF; CDR3nt: TGTGCCAGCAGCTTAGACGGGGGGGGCCAAGAGACCCGGTACTTC
v_gene: TRBV13; j_gene: TRBJ2-3; len: 16; abundance: NA; d_gene: TRBD2; CDR3aa: CASSPGVAGFTDTQYF; CDR3nt: TGTGCCAGCAGCCCCGGGGTAGCGGGGTTCACAGATACGCAGTATTTT
v_gene: TRBV6-1; j_gene: TRBJ2-4; len: 13; abundance: NA; d_gene: TRBD1; CDR3aa: CASSEDRGDIQYF; CDR3nt: TGTGCCAGCAGTGAGGACAGGGGGGACATTCAGTACTTC
v_gene: TRBV20-1; j_gene: TRBJ2-4; len: 17; abundance: NA; d_gene: NA; CDR3aa: CSASSDQRMFAKNIQYF; CDR3nt: TGCAGTGCTAGTTCCGACCAGCGAATGTTCGCCAAAAACATTCAGTACTTC
v_gene: TRBV5-1; j_gene: TRBJ1-1; len: 13; abundance: few; d_gene: NA; CDR3aa: CASSDLRNTEAFF; CDR3nt: TGCGCCAGCAGCGATCTTCGGAACACTGAAGCTTTCTTT
v_gene: TRBV20-1; j_gene: TRBJ2-1; len: 19; abundance: NA; d_gene: TRBD2; CDR3aa: CSARDADFVGTSGSDEQFF; CDR3nt: TGCAGTGCTAGAGATGCGGACTTCGTCGGGACTAGCGGGAGTGATGAGCAGTTCTTC
v_gene: TRBV7-9; j_gene: TRBJ2-7; len: 15; abundance: NA; d_gene: NA; CDR3aa: CASSETGGFAYEQYF; CDR3nt: TGTGCCAGCAGCGAGACAGGAGGGTTTGCCTACGAGCAGTACTTC
v_gene: TRBV20-1; j_gene: TRBJ2-5; len: 12; abundance: few; d_gene: NA; CDR3aa: CSAWTVQETQYF; CDR3nt: TGCAGTGCTTGGACTGTTCAAGAGACCCAGTACTTC
v_gene: TRBV11-2; j_gene: TRBJ2-1; len: 15; abundance: NA; d_gene: NA; CDR3aa: CASSLSADRSVEQFF; CDR3nt: TGTGCCAGCAGCTTATCGGCTGACAGGTCGGTTGAGCAGTTCTTC
v_gene: TRBV27; j_gene: TRBJ2-5; len: 14; abundance: NA; d_gene: NA; CDR3aa: CASSPHDIKETQYF; CDR3nt: TGTGCCAGCAGTCCTCACGACATTAAAGAGACCCAGTACTTC
v_gene: TRBV6-5; j_gene: TRBJ2-7; len: 15; abundance: NA; d_gene: TRBD2; CDR3aa: CASRFGLAGNYEQYF; CDR3nt: TGTGCCAGCAGATTCGGACTAGCGGGGAATTACGAGCAGTACTTC
v_gene: TRBV20-1; j_gene: TRBJ2-7; len: 15; abundance: NA; d_gene: TRBD2; CDR3aa: CSARALAGPQWEQYF; CDR3nt: TGCAGTGCTAGAGCCCTAGCGGGACCACAATGGGAGCAGTACTTC
v_gene: TRBV20-1; j_gene: TRBJ1-5; len: 15; abundance: NA; d_gene: TRBD1; CDR3aa: CSATGQPNPNQPQHF; CDR3nt: TGCAGTGCTACGGGACAGCCAAACCCTAATCAGCCCCAGCATTTT
v_gene: TRBV5-5; j_gene: TRBJ2-1; len: 15; abundance: few; d_gene: NA; CDR3aa: CASSREEGSYNEQFF; CDR3nt: TGTGCCAGCAGCCGTGAAGAAGGCTCCTACAATGAGCAGTTCTTC
v_gene: TRBV7-9; j_gene: TRBJ2-5; len: 14; abundance: few; d_gene: NA; CDR3aa: CASSSDLGRETQYF; CDR3nt: TGTGCCAGCAGCTCAGACTTGGGCAGGGAGACCCAGTACTTC
v_gene: TRBV9; j_gene: TRBJ2-1; len: 13; abundance: many; d_gene: TRBD1; CDR3aa: CASSVSDRGEQFF; CDR3nt: TGTGCCAGCAGCGTAAGCGACAGGGGCGAGCAGTTCTTC
v_gene: TRBV20-1; j_gene: TRBJ2-7; len: 13; abundance: NA; d_gene: NA; CDR3aa: CSAPRSYNYEQYF; CDR3nt: TGCAGTGCCCCCCGGAGCTACAACTACGAGCAGTACTTC
v_gene: TRBV7-2; j_gene: TRBJ2-5; len: 14; abundance: many; d_gene: TRBD2; CDR3aa: CASSFYERGETQYF; CDR3nt: TGTGCCAGCAGTTTTTACGAGCGGGGGGAGACCCAGTACTTC
v_gene: TRBV28; j_gene: TRBJ2-1; len: 16; abundance: NA; d_gene: TRBD2; CDR3aa: CASSPGRGGGLNEQFF; CDR3nt: TGTGCCAGCAGTCCCGGACGCGGGGGGGGCCTGAATGAGCAGTTCTTC
v_gene: TRBV6-5; j_gene: TRBJ2-7; len: 14; abundance: NA; d_gene: NA; CDR3aa: CASSLGASGDEQYF; CDR3nt: TGTGCCAGCAGTTTAGGGGCGTCTGGTGACGAGCAGTACTTC
v_gene: TRBV6-5; j_gene: TRBJ2-1; len: 16; abundance: NA; d_gene: NA; CDR3aa: CASSPRGRGVYNEQFF; CDR3nt: TGTGCCAGCAGTCCCCGAGGGAGGGGGGTCTACAATGAGCAGTTCTTC
v_gene: TRBV4-2; j_gene: TRBJ2-3; len: 16; abundance: NA; d_gene: NA; CDR3aa: CASSQGGPMDTDTQYF; CDR3nt: TGTGCCAGCAGCCAAGGAGGGCCAATGGATACAGATACGCAGTATTTT
v_gene: TRBV3-1; j_gene: TRBJ1-4; len: 16; abundance: few; d_gene: NA; CDR3aa: CASSRRDTLMDEKLFF; CDR3nt: TGTGCCAGCAGCCGTCGGGACACCCTTATGGATGAAAAACTGTTTTTT
v_gene: TRBV7-2; j_gene: TRBJ2-5; len: 15; abundance: NA; d_gene: NA; CDR3aa: CASSFSRGAKETQYF; CDR3nt: TGTGCCAGCAGCTTTTCGAGGGGCGCGAAGGAGACCCAGTACTTC
v_gene: TRBV7-3; j_gene: TRBJ1-1; len: 14; abundance: NA; d_gene: TRBD1; CDR3aa: CASSLGTGAFQAFF; CDR3nt: TGTGCCAGCAGCTTAGGGACAGGGGCCTTCCAAGCTTTCTTT
v_gene: TRBV12-3/TRBV12-4; j_gene: TRBJ1-2; len: 15; abundance: NA; d_gene: TRBD1; CDR3aa: CARSRTGVRSYGYTF; CDR3nt: TGTGCCCGCAGTCGTACAGGGGTACGATCCTATGGCTACACCTTC
v_gene: TRBV7-3; j_gene: TRBJ2-3; len: 14; abundance: NA; d_gene: NA; CDR3aa: CASSLASSADTQYF; CDR3nt: TGTGCCAGCAGCTTAGCCTCTAGCGCAGATACGCAGTATTTT
v_gene: TRBV28; j_gene: TRBJ1-5; len: 15; abundance: NA; d_gene: NA; CDR3aa: CASSLSGGLNQPQHF; CDR3nt: TGTGCCAGCAGTTTATCCGGGGGGCTCAATCAGCCCCAGCATTTT
v_gene: TRBV20-1; j_gene: TRBJ1-5; len: 11; abundance: NA; d_gene: NA; CDR3aa: CSAGTGATQHF; CDR3nt: TGCAGTGCTGGTACAGGCGCGACCCAGCATTTT
v_gene: TRBV20-1; j_gene: TRBJ1-1; len: 15; abundance: NA; d_gene: NA; CDR3aa: CSASPLDNSNTEAFF; CDR3nt: TGCAGTGCTAGTCCGTTAGACAACTCGAACACTGAAGCTTTCTTT
v_gene: TRBV3-1; j_gene: TRBJ2-3; len: 13; abundance: NA; d_gene: TRBD2; CDR3aa: CASSPTSPDTQYF; CDR3nt: TGTGCCAGCAGTCCGACTAGCCCAGATACGCAGTATTTT
v_gene: TRBV12-3/TRBV12-4; j_gene: TRBJ2-7; len: 14; abundance: few; d_gene: NA; CDR3aa: CASSLALGSYEQYF; CDR3nt: TGTGCCAGCAGTTTAGCGCTAGGGTCCTACGAGCAGTACTTC
v_gene: TRBV12-3/TRBV12-4; j_gene: TRBJ2-1; len: 15; abundance: NA; d_gene: NA; CDR3aa: CASSAISRAANEQFF; CDR3nt: TGTGCCAGCAGTGCCATTTCCAGGGCCGCCAATGAGCAGTTCTTC
v_gene: TRBV7-2; j_gene: TRBJ1-1; len: 14; abundance: NA; d_gene: TRBD1; CDR3aa: CASSPRDRATEAFF; CDR3nt: TGTGCCAGCAGCCCCCGGGACAGGGCCACTGAAGCTTTCTTT
v_gene: TRBV18; j_gene: TRBJ2-7; len: 18; abundance: NA; d_gene: TRBD2; CDR3aa: CASSPRSHTSGSGYEQYF; CDR3nt: TGTGCCAGCTCACCACGAAGCCATACTAGCGGGAGTGGGTACGAGCAGTACTTC